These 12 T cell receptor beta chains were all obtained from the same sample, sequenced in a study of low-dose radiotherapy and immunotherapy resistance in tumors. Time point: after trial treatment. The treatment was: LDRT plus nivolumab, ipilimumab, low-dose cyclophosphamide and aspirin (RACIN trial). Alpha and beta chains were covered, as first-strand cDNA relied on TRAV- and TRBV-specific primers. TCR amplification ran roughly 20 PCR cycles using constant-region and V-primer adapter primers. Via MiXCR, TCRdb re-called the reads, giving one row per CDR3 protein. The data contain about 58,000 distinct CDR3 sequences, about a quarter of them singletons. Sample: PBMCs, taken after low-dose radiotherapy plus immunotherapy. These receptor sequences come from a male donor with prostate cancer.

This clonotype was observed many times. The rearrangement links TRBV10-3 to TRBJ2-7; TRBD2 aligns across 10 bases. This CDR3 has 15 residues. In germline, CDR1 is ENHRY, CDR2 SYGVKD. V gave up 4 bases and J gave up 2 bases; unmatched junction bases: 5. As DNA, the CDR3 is TGTGCCATCAGTGCGGGGACTAGCGTAACCTACGAGCAGTACTTC. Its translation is CAISAGTSVTYEQYF.

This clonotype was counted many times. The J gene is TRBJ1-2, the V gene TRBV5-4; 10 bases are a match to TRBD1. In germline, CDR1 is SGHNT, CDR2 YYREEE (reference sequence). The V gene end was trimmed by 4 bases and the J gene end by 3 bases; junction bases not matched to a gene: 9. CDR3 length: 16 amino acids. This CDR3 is CASSARQGASDYGYTF. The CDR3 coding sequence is TGTGCCAGCAGCGCGAGACAGGGGGCCTCCGACTATGGCTACACCTTC.

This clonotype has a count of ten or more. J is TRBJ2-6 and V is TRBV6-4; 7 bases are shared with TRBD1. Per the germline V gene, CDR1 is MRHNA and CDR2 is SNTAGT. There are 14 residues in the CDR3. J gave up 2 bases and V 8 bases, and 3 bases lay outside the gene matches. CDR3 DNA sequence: TGTGCCAGCTCTGACAGGGCTGGGGCCAACGTCCTGACTTTC. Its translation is CASSDRAGANVLTF.

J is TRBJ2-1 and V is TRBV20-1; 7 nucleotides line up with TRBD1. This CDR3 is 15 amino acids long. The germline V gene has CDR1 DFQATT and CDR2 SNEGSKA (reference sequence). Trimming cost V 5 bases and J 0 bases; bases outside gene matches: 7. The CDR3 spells CSAGTVEYSYNEQFF. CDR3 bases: TGCAGTGCTGGGACAGTTGAATACTCCTACAATGAGCAGTTCTTC.

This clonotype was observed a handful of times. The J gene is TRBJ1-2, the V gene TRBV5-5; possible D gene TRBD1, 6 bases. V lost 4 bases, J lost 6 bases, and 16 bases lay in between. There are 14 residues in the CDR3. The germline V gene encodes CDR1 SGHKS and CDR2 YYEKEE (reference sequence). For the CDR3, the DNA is TGTGCCAGCAGCATGAGGGGGTACAGCGATGGCTACACCTTC. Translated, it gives CASSMRGYSDGYTF. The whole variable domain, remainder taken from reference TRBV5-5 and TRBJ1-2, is DAGVTQSPTHLIKTRGQQVTLRCSPISGHKSVSWYQQVLGQGPQFIFQYYEKEERGRGNFPDRFSARQFPNYSSELNVNALLLGDSALYLCASSMRGYSDGYTFGSGTRLTVV.

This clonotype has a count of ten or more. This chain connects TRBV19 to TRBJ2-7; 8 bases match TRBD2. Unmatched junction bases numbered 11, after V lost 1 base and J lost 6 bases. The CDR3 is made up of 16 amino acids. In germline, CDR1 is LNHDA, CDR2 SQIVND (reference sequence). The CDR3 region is CASSIGAGGPPGEQYF. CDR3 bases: TGTGCCAGTAGTATAGGCGCGGGAGGCCCTCCTGGCGAGCAGTACTTC.

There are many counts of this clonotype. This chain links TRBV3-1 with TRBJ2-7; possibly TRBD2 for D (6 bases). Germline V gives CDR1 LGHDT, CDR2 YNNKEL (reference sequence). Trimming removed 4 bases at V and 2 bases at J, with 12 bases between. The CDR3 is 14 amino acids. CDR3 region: CASSLRTIAYEQYF. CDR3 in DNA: TGTGCCAGCAGCCTCCGGACTATAGCCTACGAGCAGTACTTC.

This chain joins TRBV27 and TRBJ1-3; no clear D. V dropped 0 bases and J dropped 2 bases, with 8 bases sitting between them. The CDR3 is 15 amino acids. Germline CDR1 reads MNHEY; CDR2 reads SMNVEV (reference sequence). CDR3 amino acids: CASSLSILTGNTIYF. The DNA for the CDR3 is TGTGCCAGCAGTTTATCGATCTTAACTGGAAACACCATATATTTT.

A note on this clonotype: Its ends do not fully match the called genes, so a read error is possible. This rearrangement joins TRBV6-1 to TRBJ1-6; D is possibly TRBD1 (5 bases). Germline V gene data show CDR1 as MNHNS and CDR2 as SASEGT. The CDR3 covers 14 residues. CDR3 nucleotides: TGTGCCATCAGTGACACCACCGGGGGATCACCCCTCCACTTT. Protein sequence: CAISDTTGGSPLHF.

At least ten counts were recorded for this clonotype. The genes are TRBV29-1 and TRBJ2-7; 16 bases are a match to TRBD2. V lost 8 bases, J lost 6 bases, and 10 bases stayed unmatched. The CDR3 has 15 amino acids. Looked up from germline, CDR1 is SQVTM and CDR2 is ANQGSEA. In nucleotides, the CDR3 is TGCAGCAGTCTAGATGGGACTAGCGGGAGGGGCGAGCAGTACTTC. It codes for CSSLDGTSGRGEQYF.

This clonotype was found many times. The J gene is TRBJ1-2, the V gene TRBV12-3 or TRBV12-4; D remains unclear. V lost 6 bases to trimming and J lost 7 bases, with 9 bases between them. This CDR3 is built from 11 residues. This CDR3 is CASSRGPGYTF. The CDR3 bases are TGTGCCAGCAGCCGCGGACCTGGCTACACCTTC.

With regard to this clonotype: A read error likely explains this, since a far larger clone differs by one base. The CDR3 DNA follows: TGTGCCAGCAATGAGAAGTGGGAGCACTACGAGCAGTACTTC. Encoded protein: CASNEKWEHYEQYF. V and J are TRBV6-5 and TRBJ2-7, with a weak D call TRBD2 (5 bases). V gave up 7 bases and J gave up 3 bases, with 16 bases separating them. The CDR3 contains 14 residues. Germline V gene data show CDR1 as MNHEY and CDR2 as SVGAGI.